What follows is one T cell receptor beta chain and its context. This receptor's antigen is unknown. The record has no base qualities; no much larger clone is one base away. Donors were a few dozen systemically healthy Caucasian individuals from Russia aged about 6 to 100 years. Roughly 10 milliliters of peripheral blood were collected from each donor into EDTA-treated Vacutainer tubes. Ficoll-Paque density-gradient centrifugation was used to isolate PBMCs, with at least 6.5 million obtained per sample. Trizol reagent was used to extract total RNA from PBMCs, with at least 6 micrograms per sample. For every donor, flow cytometry on a PBMC aliquot measured the percentage of naive CD45RAhigh/CD27high T cells. The library relied on 5' RACE. The instrument given in TCRdb is Illumina HiSeq 2500. A second about 7 to 12 cycle PCR used a sample-barcoded 5' primer and a J-beta primer mix. A template-switch 5' adaptor carrying 12 random nucleotides introduced a unique molecular identifier onto each TCR beta cDNA molecule. Each sample yielded at least 3 million CDR3-containing paired-end reads. The Mint cDNA synthesis kit, primed by a TRBC-specific oligonucleotide, was used to synthesize first-strand cDNA from all RNA. All cDNA was treated with uracil-DNA glycosylase and then went through a first 18-cycle PCR with the universal primers M1SS and BC2_uni_R. Under the source paper's analysis protocol: Normalization of each sample was performed by random selection of 1 million high-quality reads, each carrying a distinct molecular identifier. Reads sharing molecular identifiers were discarded rather than binned into consensus sequences. MiTCR, with a Q25 quality threshold and the strictest error-elimination algorithm, was used for CDR3 identification, clonotype clustering and error correction. A nonparametric unseen species model with Euler transformation was used to estimate lower-bound total TCR beta diversity. Using fastp trimming at Q25 and MiXCR clonotype assembly, TCRdb reanalyzed the public sequencing data and kept in-frame beta chains. Here each entry gathers all rows of one CDR3 protein and keeps the most common genes and DNA. TCRdb, not the original authors, processed these V and J calls. The sample table records about 1.5 million distinct CDR3 sequences; 40% to 45% of these occur just once. Less than 5% of the sample is in the top ten clones.

This entry belongs to a study of blood T cells in healthy people across ages (dated by TCRdb to between 2014 and 2017). With regard to the full study: Template switching captured roughly one uniquely barcoded TCR beta cDNA molecule per two T cells in model experiments. Donors were grouped into four age groups: young (average about 15 years), middle-aged (under 40), aged (about 60) and long-lived (about 82). To track age-related changes in TCR beta repertoire diversity, the study relied on deep sequencing normalized with unique cDNA molecular identifiers. For two donors (one aged 18 to 30 and one aged 80 or older), the study analyzed two additional independent replicas of 1 million unique cDNA reads from the same blood draw. To avoid experimental bias, donors of different ages were randomly spread across the sequencing lanes.

The CDR3 numbers 18 residues from cysteine through phenylalanine. The kept DNA is CDR3 alone, 54 bases in frame from the first base. V is shortened by 4 bases, J by 5 bases, and the region joining them spans 24 bases. The germline V gene yields MDHEN for CDR1 and SYDVKM for CDR2. The full study reports these points: Because donor CMV infection status was unknown, age-related changes in expanded clonotypes were potentially confounded. The percentage of naive T cells measured by flow cytometry correlated strongly with observed TCR beta diversity. Observed TCR beta diversity per million T cells fell roughly linearly with age, and a significant reduction was already apparent by age around 39. Since profiling was done on bulk unsorted PBMCs, naive and antigen-experienced compartments could not be conclusively compared. Compared with the aged group, the long-lived group had more naive CD4+ T cells, fewer expanded clones and increased TCR diversity, a pattern suggesting age selection. Estimates of total diversity based on one million sequenced T cells were regarded as lower bounds and as underestimates.

Sequencing was carried out using blood. The chain is encoded by TRBV28 joined to TRBJ2-1, with a tentative D call of TRBD1 or TRBD2, each matching 6 bases. The receptor comes from a woman between 18 and 29 years old in good health. The DNA is TGTGCCAGCAGTTGGGGCGGGACTCCCAGGGGAATAGACAATGAGCAGTTCTTC. Translated, this gives CASSWGGTPRGIDNEQFF.